This T cell receptor (beta chain) was recorded in a study of blood T cell repertoires in COVID-19. Overall study context: Acute and convalescent COVID-19 samples came from the United States, Italy and Spain.

CDR1 is DFQATT and CDR2 is SNEGSKA in the germline V gene (reference sequence). The V end was cut by 3 bases, the J end by 4 bases, with 10 bases between. The CDR3 totals 13 residues. Profiling relied on immunoSEQ multiplex PCR, and the TCRdb table lists in-frame clones only, not all of them. The sample contains 430,000 or so clones, roughly 90% of which appear only once. Sequenced input: PBMCs or T cells enriched from blood (not recorded which). This sequence joins TRBV20-1 and TRBJ1-5, with D possibly matching TRBD1 (6 bases). The clonotype originates from a woman between 35 and 50 years old who had recovered from COVID-19. CDR3 loop: CSASPGVNQPQHF. The DNA of the CDR3 is TGCAGTGCTAGTCCAGGGGTAAATCAGCCCCAGCATTTT.